This T cell receptor (beta chain) comes out of a study of blood T cell repertoires in COVID-19. Germline lookup yields CDR1 SGHTA and CDR2 FQGTGA. The CDR3 consists of 14 residues. Between the trimmed V and J ends, which lost 3 bases and 0 bases, there was a span of 7 bases. Produced via immunoSEQ multiplex PCR; TCRdb's table is partial and in-frame only. The sample lists a few hundred thousand clones, 82% occurring once. Points on this clone: The same CDR3 can be traced to other DNA sequences in this sample.

Sequencing was done on a sample of peripheral blood. The clonotype originates from a woman in her late teens or twenties with acute or convalescent COVID-19. The rearrangement links TRBV7-3 to TRBJ2-3, with D uncertain. CDR3 in amino acids: CASSLGASTDTQYF. The CDR3 nucleotides are TGTGCCAGCAGCTTGGGCGCTAGCACAGATACGCAGTATTTT.